This note documents a single T cell receptor beta chain sequence. This receptor's antigen is unknown. Per-nucleotide qualities are absent, and no much larger clonotype sits a single base away. Cut back by 3 bases and 1 base, the V and J ends lie 7 bases apart. The germline V gene provides CDR1 MDHEN and CDR2 SYDVKM. The CDR3 spans 13 residues, from the cysteine through the phenylalanine. Only CDR3 DNA is held: 39 bases, read in frame from base 1. This sample is part of a study of beta chain features in type 1 diabetes (dated by TCRdb to 2016 to 2018). Regarding the research as a whole: No differences in mean age, gender distribution, total cell number or subset yield were found between patients and healthy donors. The study compared TCRB repertoires of sorted circulating CD4+ T cell subsets between recently diagnosed type 1 diabetes patients and matched healthy donors. A total of 107,917,701 sorted cells were examined across all samples, and the number of cells per subset was strongly correlated with RNA yield. Regulatory and stem cell-like memory subsets were isolated from only 8 patients and roughly eight healthy donors, whereas naive and central memory subsets came from all 28 donors.

Each donor gave one peripheral blood draw, around 0.12 L on average, collected into heparinised tubes. A BD FACSAria II and a panel including CD45RO, CCR7, CD25, CD127, CD95 and CD27 were used to sort naive, central memory, regulatory and stem cell-like memory CD4+ T cells. Purity was above 95% for every sorted population. PBMCs were separated immediately by Lymphoprep density gradient centrifugation and were stained directly, without being cultured. So that batch effects would be minimized, each experiment stained and sorted samples in pairs, pairing one healthy donor with one patient. Broad study findings and their caveats: Naive, central memory and regulatory TCRB repertoires appeared to be more similar among patients than among healthy donors. Shorter templates might have been favored by PCR, but patient and control samples were amplified and corrected together, so both groups would have been affected equally by any skew. Because the HLA sub-analyses included only small numbers of individuals, any influence of HLA type on TCRB rearrangement was left unresolved. Because cDNA rather than genomic DNA was sequenced, highly expressing activated cells could have been over-represented, although no difference in activation and CD3 levels was found between groups. A moderate but significant shortening of TCRB CDR3 length was observed in type 1 diabetes patients in all four CD4+ subsets. Patients with type 1 diabetes made fewer insertions and deleted more nucleotides at VDJ recombination sites, implying thymic rearrangement abnormalities.

The entire isolated RNA was reverse transcribed using the High Capacity cDNA Reverse Transcription Kit, and thus expressed TCRB transcripts were sequenced. Deep immunoSEQ sequencing was performed on naive, central memory and regulatory T cell samples, with an average of roughly 3.5 million total reads per sample. After sorted cells were lysed in RLT buffer, RNA was extracted with DNase-treated RNeasy Micro or Mini kits, with the choice depending on cell number. Each cell subset was processed separately to prevent cross-contamination, with patient and healthy donor samples processed together. Using the immunoSEQ multiplex PCR, TCRB sequences were amplified from cDNA into 87-bp fragments spanning the CDR3 region. Sequencing of the amplicons was done on the Illumina HiSeq platform. Per the authors' processing: Synthetic template baselines were used to correct PCR bias computationally, reads within Hamming distance 2 were collapsed, and singletons that could not be merged were discarded. Reads were aligned against IMGT so that V, D and J genes, CDR3 length and insertions or deletions at six rearrangement sites could be assigned. Within each subset, clonotype counts were normalized to sorted cell number, after which true diversity and Gini coefficients were computed with the tcR R package. The overlap coefficient, calculated on TCRB nucleotide sequences, was used to measure repertoire sharing. Out-of-frame TCRB sequences from naive cells were analyzed as a proxy for the pre-selection repertoire. This immuneACCESS table, as held by TCRdb, lists in-frame sequences with V and J called but not all clones. Of the missing ones, under half trace to an unresolved V gene in checked studies; the others have no known cause. The V and J calls and the clone size are those of that table, but D and trimming were determined from the DNA. This sample gives about 240,000 clones in total; 14% of them show up just once. The leading ten clones occupy roughly 0.019% of the sample.

The sequence links TRBV28 to TRBJ2-7; the D gene cannot be named for sure. The sequencing sample was made of naive CD4+ T cells from blood. Per the publication, the cell subset or site label means: true naive CD4+ T cells. The receptor's source is a man aged 25 to 45 with type 1 diabetes. The nucleotides are TGTGCCAGCAGTTTGACTTGGTCCTACGAGCAGTACTTC. Translation gives CASSLTWSYEQYF.